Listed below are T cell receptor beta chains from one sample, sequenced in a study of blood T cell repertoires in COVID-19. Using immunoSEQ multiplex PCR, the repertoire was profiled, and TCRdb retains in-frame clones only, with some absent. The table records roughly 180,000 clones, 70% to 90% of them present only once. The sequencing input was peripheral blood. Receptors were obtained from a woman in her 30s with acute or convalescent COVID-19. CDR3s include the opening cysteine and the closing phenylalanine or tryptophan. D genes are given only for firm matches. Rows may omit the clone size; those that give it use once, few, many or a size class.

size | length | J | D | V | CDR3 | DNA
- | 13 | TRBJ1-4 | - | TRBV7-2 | CASSSNFWAKLFF | TGTGCCAGCAGCTCCAACTTCTGGGCAAAACTGTTTTTT
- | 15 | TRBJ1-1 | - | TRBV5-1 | CASSLGRAGNTEAFF | TGCGCCAGCAGCTTGGGGAGGGCGGGGAACACTGAAGCTTTCTTT
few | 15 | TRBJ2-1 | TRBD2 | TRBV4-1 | CASRRGLAGDNEQFF | TGCGCCAGCAGGCGGGGCCTAGCGGGAGACAATGAGCAGTTCTTC
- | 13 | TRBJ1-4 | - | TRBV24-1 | CATSDLQGEKLFF | TGTGCCACCAGTGATTTACAGGGTGAAAAACTGTTTTTT
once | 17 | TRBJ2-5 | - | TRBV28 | CASSLPKTNRAQETQYF | TGTGCCAGCAGCCTTCCGAAAACGAACAGGGCACAAGAGACCCAGTACTTC
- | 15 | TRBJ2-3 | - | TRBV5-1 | CASSPLEGALDTQYF | TGCGCCAGCAGCCCCCTCGAGGGAGCCCTAGATACGCAGTATTTT
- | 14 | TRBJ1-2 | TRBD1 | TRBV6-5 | CASRSGQDLYGYTF | TGTGCCAGCAGATCAGGACAGGACTTATATGGCTACACCTTC
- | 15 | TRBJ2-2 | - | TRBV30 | CAWSVRKGISGELFF | TGTGCCTGGAGTGTACGGAAGGGGATCTCCGGGGAGCTGTTTTTT
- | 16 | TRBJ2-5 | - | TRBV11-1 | CASSPKLVLGQETQYF | TGTGCCAGCAGCCCGAAACTAGTTTTAGGGCAAGAGACCCAGTACTTC
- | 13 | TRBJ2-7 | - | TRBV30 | CAWSTPPVGEQYF | TGTGCCTGGAGTACTCCTCCGGTCGGCGAGCAGTACTTC
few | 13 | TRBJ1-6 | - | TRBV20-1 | CSASIQGNSPLHF | TGCAGTGCTAGTATACAGGGAAATTCACCCCTCCACTTT
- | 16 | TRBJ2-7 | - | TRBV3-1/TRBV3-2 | CASSQARQNLGYEQYF | TGTGCCAGCAGCCAAGCGCGGCAGAACCTCGGCTACGAGCAGTACTTC
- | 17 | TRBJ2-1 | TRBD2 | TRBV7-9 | CASSLALAGGHYNEQFF | TGTGCCAGCAGCTTAGCTCTAGCGGGAGGCCACTACAATGAGCAGTTCTTC
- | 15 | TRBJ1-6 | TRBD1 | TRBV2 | CASSEGQGLNSPLHF | TGTGCCAGCAGTGAGGGACAGGGGCTGAATTCACCCCTCCACTTT
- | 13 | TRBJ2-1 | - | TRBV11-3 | CASGANRADEQFF | TGTGCCAGCGGAGCGAATCGAGCGGATGAGCAGTTCTTC
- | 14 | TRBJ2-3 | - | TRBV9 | CASSVGRSTDTQYF | TGTGCCAGCAGCGTAGGGAGGAGCACAGATACGCAGTATTTT
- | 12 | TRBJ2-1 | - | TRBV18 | CASGPDYNEQFF | TGTGCCAGCGGTCCAGACTACAATGAGCAGTTCTTC
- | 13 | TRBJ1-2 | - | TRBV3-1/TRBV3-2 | CASSPRVVGGYTF | TGTGCCAGCAGCCCCCGGGTCGTCGGGGGCTACACCTTC
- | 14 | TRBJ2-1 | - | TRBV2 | CASTFSRSYNEQFF | TGTGCCAGTACCTTCTCGAGATCCTACAATGAGCAGTTCTTC
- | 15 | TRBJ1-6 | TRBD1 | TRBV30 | CACMTPGQGNSPLHF | TGTGCCTGTATGACGCCGGGACAGGGTAATTCACCCCTCCACTTT
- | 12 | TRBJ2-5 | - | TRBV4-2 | CASSQVRETQYF | TGTGCCAGCAGCCAAGTCAGGGAGACCCAGTACTTC
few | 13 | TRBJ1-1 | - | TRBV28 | CASTEGGGTEAFF | TGTGCCAGCACGGAAGGGGGGGGAACTGAAGCTTTCTTT
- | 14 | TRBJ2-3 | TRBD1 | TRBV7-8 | CASSWDRYTDTQYF | TGTGCCAGCAGCTGGGACAGGTACACAGATACGCAGTATTTT
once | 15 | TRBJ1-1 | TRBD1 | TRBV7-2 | CASSLLGQRNTEAFF | TGTGCCAGCAGCTTACTGGGACAGCGGAACACTGAAGCTTTCTTT
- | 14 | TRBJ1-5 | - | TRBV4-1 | CASSHGLSNQPQHF | TGCGCCAGCAGCCACGGACTTAGCAATCAGCCCCAGCATTTT
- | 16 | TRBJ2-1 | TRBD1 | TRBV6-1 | CASSEWGQGSYNEQFF | TGTGCCAGCAGTGAATGGGGACAGGGATCCTACAATGAGCAGTTCTTC
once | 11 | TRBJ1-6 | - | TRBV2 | CASRRDSPLHF | TGTGCCAGCCGGAGGGATTCACCCCTCCACTTT
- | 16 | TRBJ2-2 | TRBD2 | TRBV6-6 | CASSSSGTSGTGELFF | TGTGCCAGCAGTTCATCCGGGACTAGTGGGACCGGGGAGCTGTTTTTT
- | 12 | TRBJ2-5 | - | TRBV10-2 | CASSQNQETQYF | TGCGCCAGCAGCCAAAATCAAGAGACCCAGTACTTC
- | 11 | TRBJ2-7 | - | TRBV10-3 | CAVTGYGEQYF | TGTGCCGTAACAGGGTATGGCGAGCAGTACTTC
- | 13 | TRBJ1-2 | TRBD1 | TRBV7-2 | CASSPGQVIGYTF | TGTGCCAGCAGCCCGGGACAGGTTATCGGCTACACCTTC
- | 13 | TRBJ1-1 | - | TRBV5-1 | CASSFSVNTEAFF | TGCGCCAGCAGCTTTAGTGTGAACACTGAAGCTTTCTTT
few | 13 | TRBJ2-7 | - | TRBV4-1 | CASSQDRWAEQYF | TGCGCCAGCAGCCAAGATCGCTGGGCCGAGCAGTACTTC
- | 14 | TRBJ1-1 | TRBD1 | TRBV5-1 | CASSNRTGNTEAFF | TGCGCCAGCAGCAATCGGACAGGGAACACTGAAGCTTTCTTT